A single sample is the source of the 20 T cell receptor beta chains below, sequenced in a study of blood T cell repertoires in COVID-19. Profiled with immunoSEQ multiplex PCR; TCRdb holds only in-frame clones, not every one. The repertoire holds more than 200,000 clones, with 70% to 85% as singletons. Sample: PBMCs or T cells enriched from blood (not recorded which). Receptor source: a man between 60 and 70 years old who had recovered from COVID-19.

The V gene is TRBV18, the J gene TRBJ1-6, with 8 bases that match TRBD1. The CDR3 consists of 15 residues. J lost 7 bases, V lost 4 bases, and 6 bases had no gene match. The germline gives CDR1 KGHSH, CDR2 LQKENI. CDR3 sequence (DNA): TGTGCCAGCTCACTACTGGGACAGGAAAATTCACCCCTCCACTTT. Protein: CASSLLGQENSPLHF.

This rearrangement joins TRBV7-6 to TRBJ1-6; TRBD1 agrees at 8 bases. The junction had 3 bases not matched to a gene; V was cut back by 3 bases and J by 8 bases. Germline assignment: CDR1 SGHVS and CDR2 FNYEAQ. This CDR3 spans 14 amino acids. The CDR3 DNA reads TGTGCCAGCAGCTTGGACAGGGTGGATTCACCCCTCCACTTT. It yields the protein CASSLDRVDSPLHF.

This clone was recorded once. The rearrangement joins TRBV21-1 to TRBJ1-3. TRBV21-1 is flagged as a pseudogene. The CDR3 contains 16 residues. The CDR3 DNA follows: TGTGCCAGCAGCAAAGAAGGCGGAAACTCTGGAAACACCATATATTTT. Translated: CASSKEGGNSGNTIYF.

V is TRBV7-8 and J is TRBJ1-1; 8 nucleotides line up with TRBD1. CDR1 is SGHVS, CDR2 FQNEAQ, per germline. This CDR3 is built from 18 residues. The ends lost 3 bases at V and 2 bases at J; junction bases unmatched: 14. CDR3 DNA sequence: TGTGCCAGCAGCTTCGGGCGGACCAGGGGGCGTTTTAACACTGAAGCTTTCTTT. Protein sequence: CASSFGRTRGRFNTEAFF.

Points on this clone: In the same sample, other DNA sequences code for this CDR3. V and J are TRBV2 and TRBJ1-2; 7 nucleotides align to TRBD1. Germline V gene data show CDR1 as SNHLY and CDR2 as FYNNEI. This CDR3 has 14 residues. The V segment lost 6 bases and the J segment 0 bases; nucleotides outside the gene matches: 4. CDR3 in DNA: TGTGCCAGCAGGGGAGGACAGGCTAACTATGGCTACACCTTC. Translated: CASRGGQANYGYTF.

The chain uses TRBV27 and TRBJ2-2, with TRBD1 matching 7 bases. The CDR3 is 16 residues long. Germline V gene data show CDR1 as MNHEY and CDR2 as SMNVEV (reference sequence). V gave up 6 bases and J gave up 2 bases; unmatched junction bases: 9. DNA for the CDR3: TGTGCCAGCAGGGAGTTAGGGACAGCCAACACCGGGGAGCTGTTTTTT. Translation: CASRELGTANTGELFF.

The CDR3 DNA reads TGTGCCAGCAGCTTAGGGATTAGCGGGGCACAAGAGACCCAGTACTTC. Its protein product is CASSLGISGAQETQYF. The rearrangement uses TRBV7-9 and TRBJ2-5, with 8 bases aligning to TRBD2. V was clipped by 1 base and J by 2 bases; unmatched bases: 6. CDR1 and CDR2 from the germline V gene are SEHNR and FQNEAQ (reference sequence). The CDR3 spans 16 residues.

The CDR3 sequence is CASSDPGTYTEAFF. CDR3 nucleotides: TGTGCCAGCAGTGACCCGGGGACATACACTGAAGCTTTCTTT. This sequence joins TRBV2 and TRBJ1-1; tentative D call: TRBD1 (6 bases). With 3 bases removed from V and 3 bases from J, the gap between germline ends came to 11 bases. Germline V gene lookup returns CDR1 SNHLY and CDR2 FYNNEI. The CDR3 runs to 14 residues.

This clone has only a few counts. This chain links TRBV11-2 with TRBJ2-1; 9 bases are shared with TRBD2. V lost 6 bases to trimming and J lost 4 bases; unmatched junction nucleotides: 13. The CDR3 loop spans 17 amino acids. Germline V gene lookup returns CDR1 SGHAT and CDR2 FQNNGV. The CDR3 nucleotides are TGTGCCAGCAGTCCGTGGCGCGGGGGGGCCTCATACAATGAGCAGTTCTTC. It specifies CASSPWRGGASYNEQFF.

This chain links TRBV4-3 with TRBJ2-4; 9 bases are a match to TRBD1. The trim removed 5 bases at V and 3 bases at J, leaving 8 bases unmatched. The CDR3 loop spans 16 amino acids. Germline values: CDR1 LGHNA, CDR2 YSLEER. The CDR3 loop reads CASSSGTGNVKNIQYF. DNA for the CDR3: TGCGCCAGCAGCAGCGGGACAGGGAACGTCAAAAACATTCAGTACTTC.

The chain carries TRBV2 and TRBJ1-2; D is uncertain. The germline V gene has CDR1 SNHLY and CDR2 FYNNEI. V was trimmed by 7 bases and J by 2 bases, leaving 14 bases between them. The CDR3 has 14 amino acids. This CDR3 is CASTSTSGNYGYTF. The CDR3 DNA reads TGTGCCAGCACCTCAACATCAGGCAACTATGGCTACACCTTC.

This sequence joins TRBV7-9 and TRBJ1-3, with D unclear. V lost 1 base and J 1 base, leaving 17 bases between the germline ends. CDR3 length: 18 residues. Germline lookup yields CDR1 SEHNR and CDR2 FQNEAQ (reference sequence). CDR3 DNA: TGTGCCAGCAGCTTAGAGCCTCGAGGGCCAGGATCTGGAAACACCATATATTTT. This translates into CASSLEPRGPGSGNTIYF.

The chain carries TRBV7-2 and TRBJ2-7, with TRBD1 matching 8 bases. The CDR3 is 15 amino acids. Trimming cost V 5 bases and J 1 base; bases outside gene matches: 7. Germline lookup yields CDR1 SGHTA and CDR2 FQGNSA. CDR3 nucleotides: TGTGCCAGCAGCGCAGCCGGGACAGGTTCCTACGAGCAGTACTTC. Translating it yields CASSAAGTGSYEQYF.

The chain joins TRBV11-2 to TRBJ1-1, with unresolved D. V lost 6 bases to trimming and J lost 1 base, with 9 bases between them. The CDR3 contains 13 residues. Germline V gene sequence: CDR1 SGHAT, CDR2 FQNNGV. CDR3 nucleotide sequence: TGTGCCAGCAGTCTCCAGGCGAACACTGAAGCTTTCTTT. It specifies CASSLQANTEAFF.

This chain's CDR3 is CASSQSGGDSPLHF. DNA of the CDR3: TGTGCCAGCAGCCAATCTGGAGGGGATTCACCCCTCCACTTT. The chain is built from TRBV3-1 (or the pseudogene TRBV3-2) and TRBJ1-6, with a weak D call TRBD1 (5 bases). The CDR3 is 14 residues long. CDR1 and CDR2 (germline): LGHDT, YNNKEL (reference sequence). The V gene lost 2 bases and the J gene lost 8 bases, with 10 bases spanning the gap.

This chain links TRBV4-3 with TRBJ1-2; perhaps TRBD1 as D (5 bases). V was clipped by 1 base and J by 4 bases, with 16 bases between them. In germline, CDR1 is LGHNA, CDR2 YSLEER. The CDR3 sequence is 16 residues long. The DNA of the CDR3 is TGCGCCAGCAGCCAAGGGTTACAGGCGGAAGGCTATGGCTACACCTTC. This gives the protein CASSQGLQAEGYGYTF.

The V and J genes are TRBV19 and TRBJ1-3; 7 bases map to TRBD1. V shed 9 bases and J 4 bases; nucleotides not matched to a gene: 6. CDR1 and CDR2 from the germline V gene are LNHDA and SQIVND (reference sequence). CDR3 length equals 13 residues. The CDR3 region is CASRQGAGNTIYF. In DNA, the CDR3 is TGTGCCAGCAGACAGGGAGCAGGAAACACCATATATTTT.

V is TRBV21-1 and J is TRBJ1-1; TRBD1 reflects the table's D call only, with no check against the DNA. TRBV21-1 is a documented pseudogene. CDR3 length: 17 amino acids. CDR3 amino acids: CASSKVEEDRANTEAFF. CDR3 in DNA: TGTGCCAGCAGCAAAGTGGAAGAAGACAGGGCGAACACTGAAGCTTTCTTT.

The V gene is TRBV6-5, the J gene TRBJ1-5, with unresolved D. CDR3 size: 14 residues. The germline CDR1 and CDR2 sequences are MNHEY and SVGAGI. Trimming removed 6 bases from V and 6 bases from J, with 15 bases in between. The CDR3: CASSGGSPGQPQHF. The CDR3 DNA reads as TGTGCCAGCAGCGGCGGAAGCCCCGGTCAGCCCCAGCATTTT.

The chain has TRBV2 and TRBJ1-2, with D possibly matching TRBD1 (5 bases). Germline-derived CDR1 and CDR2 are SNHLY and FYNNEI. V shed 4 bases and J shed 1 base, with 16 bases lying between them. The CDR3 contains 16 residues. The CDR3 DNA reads TGTGCCAGCAGTGGTTCGGCGGGGGGGGTTAACTATGGCTACACCTTC. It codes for CASSGSAGGVNYGYTF.